The present TCR beta chain was sequenced within a study of TIL therapy for anti-PD-1-resistant metastatic lung cancer (dated by TCRdb to about 2021). Looking at the study overall: Tumors were collected before any PD-1/PD-L1 blockade, after which patients were given nivolumab, and patients who progressed were given lymphodepletion, an infusion of expanded TIL and IL-2. Tumor and peripheral blood T cell receptor beta sequencing was used to track clonotypes across tumor, expanded TIL product and serial blood samples. A median age of 54 years (range about 35-80) and a median tumor PD-L1 proportion score of 6% were recorded among enrolled patients. The cohort was composed predominantly of lung adenocarcinoma, with a few EGFR-mutant and two ALK-rearranged tumors included, and half of patients were identified as current or former smokers. A median non-synonymous tumor mutation burden of around 1.5 mutations per megabase was determined across the cohort by whole-exome sequencing. Broad study findings and their caveats: Generalizability was limited because the cohort was highly selected, with more treatment-naive, never-smoker and oncogene-addicted patients included than is typical. The baseline peripheral repertoire was partially replaced by infused TIL clonotypes, which then decayed over months, and no apparent association between persistence and response was found. The study protocol defined all tumor marker inferences as exploratory.

This clone was counted between two and nine times. The antigen this receptor binds is unknown. Base qualities are not provided; no much larger clone lies one nucleotide away. In the paper's terms, the time point label means: pre-treatment sample, taken before nivolumab and TIL therapy. A phase I trial run at two centers enrolled adults with stage 4 NSCLC between October 2017 and 2020. Samples were obtained from a single-arm, open-label phase I trial in which tumor-infiltrating lymphocyte therapy with nivolumab was evaluated in advanced non-small cell lung cancer. Blood mononuclear cells from EDTA tubes were isolated by Ficoll gradient, snap-frozen as pellets, and DNA was extracted with a Qiagen mini-prep kit. TCR beta CDR3 regions were amplified from genomic DNA with the immunoSEQ v3 hsTCRB kit using bias-controlled multiplex PCR. TCR libraries were sequenced on an Illumina NextSeq 500 to approximately 2 million read pairs for survey level or 5-6 million for deep level. The published analysis was carried out like this. Clonality was reported by immunoSEQ Analyzer software, which also assigned V, D and J genes and filtered out non-productive sequences. To compare repertoires between infused TIL and blood, productive Simpson clonality was used along with the Morisita overlap index of productive TRB rearrangements. Absolute clonotype counts in blood were estimated by multiplying the lymphocyte count by the CD3+ fraction and by the productive frequency of the clone. In its TCRdb copy, this immuneACCESS table keeps in-frame sequences only and misses some clones. Where compared with another copy, unresolved V genes explain less than half of these, and the others have no known cause. V and J calls plus clone size are reproduced from that table; the DNA served to infer D and trimming. The sample table records more than 55,000 clones; 55% to 75% of these occur just once. The ten largest clones capture 6.6% of the sample.

The germline ends are 10 bases apart after V is trimmed by 2 bases and J by 3 bases. According to the germline V gene, CDR1 reads MNHNS and CDR2 reads SASEGT. The CDR3 sequence holds 14 residues, the cysteine and phenylalanine included. The entry retains the CDR3 DNA only, 42 bases that are in frame from base 1. The sequence came from a person between 30 and 79 years old with non-small cell lung cancer. The material was blood, obtained at baseline. This chain joins TRBV6-1 to TRBJ1-2; a weak D assignment points to TRBD1 (6 bases agree). The encoded CDR3 is CASSEWTADYGYTF. The DNA sequence is given as TGTGCCAGCAGTGAATGGACAGCCGACTATGGCTACACCTTC.